One sample yielded the 14 T cell receptor beta chains listed below, sequenced in a study of T-cell memory formation after mild COVID-19 (dated by TCRdb to the early 2020s). Receptors were amplified or captured by 5' RACE. The data were produced on an Illumina NovaSeq 6000. Using fastp at Q25 and MiXCR, TCRdb reprocessed the public reads and kept productive beta chains. Rows are combined by CDR3 protein, so each entry shows the most common genes and DNA. Across this sample there are 550,000 to 600,000 distinct CDR3 sequences, with less than 25% seen only once. The biggest ten clones account for about 8.7% of the sample. The sequenced sample consisted of PBMCs or a T cell subset sorted from them (not recorded which). The receptors stem from an adult woman who had mild COVID-19 (a few samples of this study predate the infection). The sample titles of this study are shuffled in the database, so cell type and time point are left out; the donor was told from shared clones.

This chain uses TRBV6-2 or TRBV6-3 with TRBJ1-6; TRBD1 might be the D (6 bases). With 7 bases removed from V and 8 bases from J, the gap between germline ends came to 24 bases. Germline loops: CDR1 MNHEY, CDR2 SVGEGT. The CDR3 has 17 amino acids. This CDR3 is CASNGALDQGLDSPLHF. The CDR3 nucleotides read TGTGCCAGCAACGGTGCCCTAGATCAGGGGTTGGATTCACCCCTCCACTTT.

The chain has TRBV20-1 and TRBJ2-1, with 12 bases fitting TRBD2. V shed 3 bases and J 9 bases; nucleotides not matched to a gene: 3. The CDR3 length is 13 residues. The germline CDR1 and CDR2 sequences are DFQATT and SNEGSKA (reference sequence). Written as DNA, the CDR3 is TGCAGTGCTAGGACTAGCGGGAGAGGTGAGCAGTTCTTC. Translating gives CSARTSGRGEQFF.

This clonotype was detected a few times. The chain recombines TRBV29-1 with TRBJ2-7; a possible D gene is TRBD2 (5 bases). CDR3 length: 14 residues. V lost 5 bases and J 5 bases, leaving 19 bases between the germline ends. CDR1 and CDR2 from the germline V gene are SQVTM and ANQGSEA. CDR3 coding DNA: TGCAGCGTTCATACCCCCCGGGAAGGCAACGAGCAGTACTTC. Residues: CSVHTPREGNEQYF.

V gene TRBV18 combines with J gene TRBJ1-5; D possibly corresponds to TRBD1 (6 bases). This CDR3 region has 13 residues. Trimming shortened V by 5 bases and J by 6 bases, and 11 bases separated the two germline ends. The V gene's germline CDR1 is KGHSH and CDR2 LQKENI. The CDR3 DNA is TGTGCCAGCTCAGCGATGGGGGCTCAGCCCCAGCATTTT. The encoded protein is CASSAMGAQPQHF.

The chain couples TRBV27 to TRBJ1-5; D remains unclear. In germline, CDR1 is MNHEY, CDR2 SMNVEV (reference sequence). Trimming stripped 3 bases from V and 4 bases from J, with 4 bases between. The CDR3 is 12 residues long. CDR3 bases: TGTGCCAGCAGTTTCACTAATCAGCCCCAGCATTTT. This codes for CASSFTNQPQHF.

This clonotype was seen more than once but under ten times. V gene TRBV29-1 combines with J gene TRBJ2-7; D may be TRBD1 (6 bases). Trimming pared 4 bases from V and 2 bases from J, leaving 15 bases between. The germline V gene encodes CDR1 SQVTM and CDR2 ANQGSEA. The CDR3 is made up of 14 amino acids. In DNA, the CDR3 is TGCAGCGTTGCAACAGGACAGACGACCTACGAGCAGTACTTC. Its protein is CSVATGQTTYEQYF.

This clonotype turned up a few times. The chain joins TRBV3-1 to TRBJ1-1; D is unresolved. Trimming left V 2 bases short and J 4 bases short, with 5 bases between. Per the germline V gene, CDR1 is LGHDT and CDR2 is YNNKEL (reference sequence). The CDR3 has 12 residues. CDR3 bases: TGTGCCAGCAGCCAATGGCGCACTGAAGCTTTCTTT. Translation gives CASSQWRTEAFF.

Only a few counts were recorded for this clonotype. V is TRBV20-1 and J is TRBJ1-2, with D hard to call. CDR3 length equals 12 residues. V dropped 5 bases and J dropped 3 bases, with 10 bases sitting between them. Germline V gene data show CDR1 as DFQATT and CDR2 as SNEGSKA (reference sequence). The CDR3 region is CSAQGPDYGYTF. CDR3 DNA: TGCAGTGCTCAAGGCCCCGACTATGGCTACACCTTC.

Only a few counts were recorded for this clonotype. The chain recombines TRBV20-1 with TRBJ2-1; a possible D gene is TRBD2 (5 bases). The CDR3 spans 10 residues. CDR1 is DFQATT and CDR2 is SNEGSKA in the germline V gene (reference sequence). Trimming took off 6 bases at V and 7 bases at J, with 7 bases between the two ends. The CDR3 protein is CSAGVNEQFF. CDR3 coding DNA: TGCAGTGCCGGGGTGAATGAGCAGTTCTTC.

This clonotype was found many times. V and J are TRBV14 and TRBJ2-1, with 7 bases identical to TRBD2. Germline loops: CDR1 SGHDN, CDR2 FVKESK. Trimming cost V 0 bases and J 8 bases; bases outside gene matches: 4. The CDR3 runs 14 residues. As DNA, the CDR3 is TGTGCCAGCAGCCAAGAACTAGCGATCCATGAGCAGTTCTTC. Translated, it gives CASSQELAIHEQFF.

V and J are TRBV5-1 and TRBJ1-2; no clear D gene. Per germline, CDR1 SGHRS and CDR2 YFSETQ. V was clipped by 0 bases and J by 4 bases, with 10 bases between them. The CDR3 spans 14 residues. The CDR3: CASSLAAGTYGYTF. The CDR3 DNA is TGCGCCAGCAGCTTGGCCGCCGGAACCTATGGCTACACCTTC.

This clonotype was observed a handful of times. The chain links TRBV12-3 or TRBV12-4 to TRBJ2-1; the match to TRBD2 covers 8 bases. This CDR3 is 15 amino acids long. Trimming took 1 base from V and 7 from J; bases not matched to a gene: 6. The CDR3 loop reads CASSLGAGGSNEQFF. The CDR3 nucleotides read TGTGCCAGCAGTTTAGGGGCGGGAGGATCTAATGAGCAGTTCTTC.

There are a few counts of this clonotype. The V and J genes are TRBV19 and TRBJ1-2; no definite D call. Germline V lookup: CDR1 LNHDA, CDR2 SQIVND (reference sequence). The CDR3 spans 15 residues. V was cut by 7 bases and J by 5 bases, with 20 bases left in between. The CDR3, as DNA: TGTGCCAGTACTTCAGACAAAAGGGAGATTTATGGCTACACCTTC. It translates to CASTSDKREIYGYTF.

The chain joins TRBV7-3 to TRBJ2-3, with D unclear. The CDR3 contains 15 residues. From germline, CDR1 is SGHTA and CDR2 FQGTGA. Between the trimmed V and J ends, which lost 9 bases and 3 bases, there was a span of 19 bases. CDR3 protein: CASVPEPARTDTQYF. The CDR3, as DNA: TGTGCCAGTGTCCCCGAGCCGGCTAGAACAGATACGCAGTATTTT.